Following are 16 T cell receptor beta chains from one sample sequenced in a study of spatial heterogeneity in lung cancer. MiXCR was run by TCRdb on the 5' RACE reads, yielding one entry per CDR3 protein. This sample has fewer than 100,000 distinct CDR3 sequences; roughly 19% occur once, and the top ten carry 20% to 25%. Stated time point: blood at routine non-recurrence follow-up after resection. Sequenced here: PBMCs, sampled at follow-up. These receptors were collected from a male donor with early-stage non-small cell lung cancer.

This clonotype has just a few counts. The chain recombines TRBV4-2 with TRBJ1-6; no reliable D call. Between the trimmed V and J ends, which lost 0 bases and 6 bases, there was a span of 9 bases. The length of the CDR3 is 15 residues. CDR1 is LGHNA and CDR2 is YNFKEQ in the germline V gene. The CDR3 DNA reads TGTGCCAGCAGCCAAGAATGGGTTGGTAATTCACCCCTCCACTTT. This codes for CASSQEWVGNSPLHF.

The table lists this clonotype with a few counts. The chain is built from TRBV29-1 and TRBJ2-7, with D possibly being TRBD2 (6 bases). The CDR3 is made up of 11 amino acids. Per germline, CDR1 SQVTM and CDR2 ANQGSEA. Trimming stripped 4 bases from V and 4 bases from J, with 8 bases between. CDR3 amino acids: CSVADYYEQYV. The CDR3 bases are TGCAGCGTTGCGGACTATTACGAGCAGTACGTC.

The chain links TRBV7-9 to TRBJ2-5; D tentatively reads TRBD1 or TRBD2 (6 bases each). The germline CDR1 and CDR2 sequences are SEHNR and FQNEAQ (reference sequence). The CDR3 extends over 14 amino acids. V was pared by 5 bases and J by 5 bases, with 15 bases between. The CDR3 region is CASSRTGAVETQYF. The CDR3 DNA is TGTGCCAGCAGCCGGACGGGGGCCGTCGAGACCCAGTACTTC.

This chain joins TRBV24-1 and TRBJ2-1; unclear D gene. The ends were cut back, 1 base at V and 8 bases at J, with 11 bases in the middle. This CDR3 spans 14 amino acids. In germline, CDR1 is KGHDR, CDR2 SFDVKD. The DNA for the CDR3 is TGTGCCACCAGTGATTTCAGTGTTGCGGATGAGCAGTTCTTC. This gives the protein CATSDFSVADEQFF.

This clonotype was counted between two and nine times. The chain couples TRBV6-1 to TRBJ1-5, with D perhaps matching TRBD1 (6 bases). V lost 4 bases and J 7 bases, leaving 8 bases between the germline ends. Germline assignment: CDR1 MNHNS and CDR2 SASEGT. The CDR3 totals 12 residues. The DNA for the CDR3 is TGTGCCAGCAGTGCACAGGGACAGCCCCAGCATTTT. Protein sequence: CASSAQGQPQHF.

V and J are TRBV10-3 and TRBJ2-7; D is uncertain. V was pared by 5 bases and J by 5 bases, with 13 bases between. Germline-derived CDR1 and CDR2 are ENHRY and SYGVKD. This CDR3 spans 13 amino acids. DNA of the CDR3: TGTGCCATCAGTTCTAAGAAGGACCACGAGCAGTACTTC. Its translation: CAISSKKDHEQYF.

This clonotype was detected only a few times. This sequence joins TRBV11-2 and TRBJ2-3, with a possible D match to TRBD1 (6 bases). The CDR3 length is 14 residues. V was trimmed by 3 bases and J by 5 bases, leaving 12 bases between them. The germline gives CDR1 SGHAT, CDR2 FQNNGV. CDR3 sequence reads: CASSFTRGGDTQYF. CDR3 nucleotide sequence: TGTGCCAGCAGCTTTACCAGGGGTGGAGATACGCAGTATTTT.

This clonotype was observed a handful of times. The rearrangement uses TRBV5-1 and TRBJ2-2, with 14 positions matching TRBD2. This CDR3 contains 17 residues. Germline-derived CDR1 and CDR2 are SGHRS and YFSETQ. The V and J ends lost 4 bases and 5 bases, in that order; junction bases with no gene match: 7. Written as DNA, the CDR3 is TGCGCCAGCAGCAAGGGACTAGCGGGGGTCGGAACCGGGGAGCTGTTTTTT. This translates into CASSKGLAGVGTGELFF.

This clonotype was observed a few times. CDR3 DNA sequence: TGCAGTGCTAGTCCATTGTCGACAGGGCGCGAGCAGTACTTC. This codes for CSASPLSTGREQYF. The gene calls are TRBV20-1 and TRBJ2-7; 7 positions match TRBD1. The CDR3 has 14 residues. Per germline, CDR1 DFQATT and CDR2 SNEGSKA (reference sequence). Trimming took 3 bases from V and 6 from J; bases not matched to a gene: 11.

The chain joins TRBV29-1 to TRBJ2-5, with D unresolved. The germline V gene has CDR1 SQVTM and CDR2 ANQGSEA. V dropped 6 bases and J dropped 2 bases, with 19 bases sitting between them. This CDR3 comprises 15 residues. The CDR3 DNA follows: TGCAGCGTAGCTCCTGCGGACGTCCTACAAGAGACCCAGTACTTC. Its translation is CSVAPADVLQETQYF.

This clonotype was detected only a few times. The genes are TRBV6-5 and TRBJ2-1, with 10 bases aligning to TRBD2. Unmatched junction bases numbered 3, after V lost 4 bases and J lost 0 bases. The germline V gene encodes CDR1 MNHEY and CDR2 SVGAGI. The CDR3 consists of 16 residues. CDR3: CASSLASGSSYNEQFF. In nucleotides, the CDR3 is TGTGCCAGCAGTTTGGCTAGCGGGAGCTCCTACAATGAGCAGTTCTTC.

V usage is TRBV4-1 and J usage is TRBJ1-1; a possible D gene is TRBD1 (6 bases). The V gene lost 1 base and the J gene lost 4 bases, with 10 bases spanning the gap. CDR1 is MGHRA, CDR2 YSYEKL, per germline. This CDR3 is built from 14 residues. CDR3 in amino acids: CASSQVGAGTEAFF. DNA of the CDR3: TGCGCCAGCAGCCAAGTGGGGGCGGGCACTGAAGCTTTCTTT.

The V and J genes are TRBV15 and TRBJ2-5; possibly TRBD2 for D (6 bases). The CDR3 is 16 residues long. Trimming shortened V by 6 bases and J by 1 base, and 18 bases separated the two germline ends. Germline V gives CDR1 LNHNV, CDR2 YYDKDF (reference sequence). The CDR3 here is CATRSDRERIQETQYF. The CDR3 DNA is TGTGCCACCAGGTCCGACCGGGAGCGGATCCAAGAGACCCAGTACTTC.

This clonotype showed up just a few times. This rearrangement joins TRBV27 to TRBJ1-5, with D unresolved. CDR3 size: 16 residues. Germline-derived CDR1 and CDR2 are MNHEY and SMNVEV (reference sequence). V lost 4 bases, J lost 2 bases, and 15 bases lay in between. In DNA, the CDR3 is TGTGCCAGCAGTTCCGCCCCCCCCGGGCGCAATCAGCCCCAGCATTTT. This codes for CASSSAPPGRNQPQHF.

This clonotype was detected a few times. The chain links TRBV10-3 to TRBJ1-1; 9 bases are shared with TRBD1. With V trimmed by 4 bases and J by 10 bases, 1 base remained unmatched. CDR3 size: 11 residues. Germline CDR1 ENHRY, CDR2 SYGVKD. DNA for the CDR3: TGTGCCATCAGTGCGGACAGGGGAGCTTTCTTT. It yields the protein CAISADRGAFF.

This clonotype was counted ten times or more. The chain carries TRBV18 and TRBJ1-2; 8 nucleotides match TRBD1. V shed 3 bases and J 0 bases; nucleotides not matched to a gene: 9. Germline V gene lookup returns CDR1 KGHSH and CDR2 LQKENI. The CDR3 has 17 amino acids. The CDR3 nucleotides read TGTGCCAGCTCACCGAGTGGACAGGGTGGCCCTAACTATGGCTACACCTTC. Its protein product is CASSPSGQGGPNYGYTF. Together with reference TRBV18 and TRBJ1-2, the CDR3 gives the full variable domain: NAGVMQNPRHLVRRRGQEARLRCSPMKGHSHVYWYRQLPEEGLKFMVYLQKENIIDESGMPKERFSAEFPKEGPSILRIQQVVRGDSAAYFCASSPSGQGGPNYGYTFGSGTRLTVV.